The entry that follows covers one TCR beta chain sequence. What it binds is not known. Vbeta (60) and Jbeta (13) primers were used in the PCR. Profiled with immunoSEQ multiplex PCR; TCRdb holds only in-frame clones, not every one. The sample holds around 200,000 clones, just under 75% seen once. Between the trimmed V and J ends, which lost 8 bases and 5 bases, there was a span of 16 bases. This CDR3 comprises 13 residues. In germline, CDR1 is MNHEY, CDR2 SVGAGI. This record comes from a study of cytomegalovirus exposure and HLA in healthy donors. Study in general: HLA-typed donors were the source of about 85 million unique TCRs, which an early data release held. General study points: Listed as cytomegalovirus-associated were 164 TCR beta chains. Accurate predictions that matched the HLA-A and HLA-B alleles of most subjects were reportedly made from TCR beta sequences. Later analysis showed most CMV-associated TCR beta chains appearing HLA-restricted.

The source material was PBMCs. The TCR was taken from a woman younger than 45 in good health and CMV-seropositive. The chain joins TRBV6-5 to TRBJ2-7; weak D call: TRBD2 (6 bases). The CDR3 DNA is TGTGCCAGCCTTGGGGTGGGGGGAGACGAGCAGTACTTC. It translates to CASLGVGGDEQYF.